This TCR beta chain was sequenced for a study of neurological immune-mediated disorders. Noted time point: technical triplicate 2. 5'RACE with 10-nucleotide random UMIs generated the cDNA. In every sequencing run, more than 170 million TCR-beta sequences were generated from 15-18 subjects. TCRdb reprocessed the 5' RACE reads via MiXCR and lists one record per CDR3 protein. The top ten hold about 4.5% of the sample, which has about 59,000 distinct CDR3 sequences, 24% seen once. Trimming took 4 bases from V and 4 from J, leaving 18 bases between them. The CDR3 has 16 residues. Germline V gene data show CDR1 as KGHDR and CDR2 as SFDVKD.

This chain uses TRBV24-1 with TRBJ1-2; D remains unclear. This sequence originates from a man aged 60 to 75 with HTLV-1-associated myelopathy (HAM/TSP). The sequenced sample consisted of PBMCs. The CDR3 DNA reads TGTGCCACCAGTGACTACTCCGAGGGCAGGTGCTATGGCTACACCTTC. Protein product: CATSDYSEGRCYGYTF.